The 14 T cell receptor beta chains below come from one sample, sequenced in a study of cytomegalovirus exposure and HLA in healthy donors. TCRdb keeps only in-frame clones here, not all; method: immunoSEQ multiplex PCR. The sample shows roughly 190,000 clones, around 86% of them seen only once. The sequenced sample consisted of PBMCs. The receptors here all came from a man aged 25 to 40 in good health and CMV-seropositive.

The rearrangement uses TRBV29-1 and TRBJ2-2; D not resolved. The V gene lost 3 bases and the J gene lost 2 bases, with 7 bases spanning the gap. Germline V gene data show CDR1 as SQVTM and CDR2 as ANQGSEA. This CDR3 is 13 amino acids long. CDR3 DNA sequence: TGCAGCGTTGAGGTAGCAAACACCGGGGAGCTGTTTTTT. Its protein is CSVEVANTGELFF.

The gene calls are TRBV15 and TRBJ1-1; D remains unclear. The CDR3 has 13 amino acids. Deletions cut 0 bases from V and 8 bases from J, with 10 bases between. The germline V gene encodes CDR1 LNHNV and CDR2 YYDKDF (reference sequence). The DNA for the CDR3 is TGTGCCACCAGCAGAGATCGCGGCTACGAAGCTTTCTTT. It is translated as CATSRDRGYEAFF.

The chain carries TRBV7-9 and TRBJ1-1; a possible D gene is TRBD1 (6 bases). The CDR3 is 14 residues long. V lost 0 bases to trimming and J lost 10 bases, with 15 bases between them. Germline V gives CDR1 SEHNR, CDR2 FQNEAQ (reference sequence). CDR3 coding DNA: TGTGCCAGCAGCTTAGCGCGAGACAGGAATGCAGCTTTCTTT. Protein sequence: CASSLARDRNAAFF.

This clone was recorded a few times. Other DNA sequences in this specimen translate into the identical CDR3. The chain couples TRBV15 to TRBJ2-7, with TRBD2 matching 14 bases. This CDR3 has 16 residues. J was trimmed by 2 bases and V by 1 base; bases with no gene match: 1. CDR1 and CDR2 (germline): LNHNV, YYDKDF (reference sequence). The CDR3 DNA reads as TGTGCCACCAGCAGAGGGACTAGCGGGGGGCCCTACGAGCAGTACTTC. Encoded protein: CATSRGTSGGPYEQYF.

The genes are TRBV19 and TRBJ1-2; TRBD1 matches at 10 bases. This CDR3 spans 15 amino acids. The ends lost 5 bases at V and 4 bases at J; junction bases unmatched: 7. Germline V gives CDR1 LNHDA, CDR2 SQIVND (reference sequence). CDR3 coding DNA: TGTGCCAGTAGTTCGGGGACAGGGGCCCCCTATGGCTACACCTTC. Translated: CASSSGTGAPYGYTF.

This clone was seen just once. The chain couples TRBV10-1 to TRBJ1-5; D not certain. With 6 bases removed from V and 4 bases from J, the gap between germline ends came to 19 bases. Germline V gene sequence: CDR1 WNHNN, CDR2 SYGVQD (reference sequence). The CDR3 is 16 residues long. CDR3 protein: CASRQTCPPPNQPQHF. The CDR3 DNA reads as TGCGCCAGCAGACAGACATGCCCTCCTCCTAATCAGCCCCAGCATTTT.

The V call is TRBV6-5, the J call TRBJ1-5; possibly TRBD1 for D (6 bases). Germline V gene sequence: CDR1 MNHEY, CDR2 SVGAGI. The V end lost 6 bases, the J end lost 3 bases, and 15 bases lay between the germline ends. This CDR3 comprises 15 residues. This CDR3 is CASSPDRFDNQPQHF. In DNA form, the CDR3 reads TGTGCCAGCAGCCCTGACAGGTTTGACAATCAGCCCCAGCATTTT.

The chain has TRBV30 and TRBJ2-2, with 7 nucleotides matching TRBD1. Germline V gene sequence: CDR1 GTSNPN, CDR2 SVGIG (reference sequence). This CDR3 comprises 17 residues. V trimming: 8 bases; J trimming: 1 base; junction bases outside the gene matches: 16. The CDR3, as DNA: TGTGCCGGCCCCATAGCAAAGGGGGCGGGGAACACCGGGGAGCTGTTTTTT. It yields the protein CAGPIAKGAGNTGELFF.

The gene calls are TRBV7-6 and TRBJ2-2, with 12 nucleotides matching TRBD2. The J segment lost 5 bases and the V segment lost 5 bases, leaving 6 bases of the junction unmatched. The germline gives CDR1 SGHVS, CDR2 FNYEAQ. The CDR3 consists of 16 residues. The CDR3: CASSHRTSGKTGELFF. The CDR3 DNA reads TGTGCCAGCAGCCACCGGACTAGCGGGAAGACCGGGGAGCTGTTTTTT.

The genes are TRBV29-1 and TRBJ2-1; 7 nucleotides match TRBD2. The CDR3 length is 15 residues. After removal of 5 bases from V and 3 bases from J, the junction contained 10 bases not matched to a gene. The germline V gene has CDR1 SQVTM and CDR2 ANQGSEA. The CDR3 sequence: CSVTGGRGNYNEQFF. The CDR3 bases are TGCAGCGTTACGGGCGGGAGAGGAAACTACAATGAGCAGTTCTTC.

The genes are TRBV29-1 and TRBJ1-4; weak D call: TRBD1 (5 bases). Deletions cut 5 bases from V and 8 bases from J, with 15 bases between. The CDR3 consists of 13 residues. In germline, CDR1 is SQVTM, CDR2 ANQGSEA. CDR3 nucleotides: TGCAGCGTTAGCGCAGTAGGGGACGAAAAACTGTTTTTT. Translated, it gives CSVSAVGDEKLFF. Full variable domain (remainder filled in from reference TRBV29-1 and TRBJ1-4): SAVISQKPSRDICQRGTSLTIQCQVDSQVTMMFWYRQQPGQSLTLIATANQGSEATYESGFVIDKFPISRPNLTFSTLTVSNMSPEDSSIYLCSVSAVGDEKLFFGSGTQLSVL.

The chain links TRBV28 to TRBJ2-7; the D gene is possibly TRBD1 (6 bases). Germline CDR1 reads MDHEN; CDR2 reads SYDVKM. The length of the CDR3 is 14 residues. The V gene lost 7 bases and the J gene lost 0 bases, with 13 bases spanning the gap. CDR3 sequence: CASIVGGFSYEQYF. CDR3 in DNA: TGTGCCAGCATCGTAGGGGGATTCTCCTACGAGCAGTACTTC.

The chain couples TRBV5-8 to TRBJ2-2; 9 bases match TRBD1. This CDR3 has 14 amino acids. CDR1 SGHTS and CDR2 YDEGEE come from the germline V gene. The junction had 1 base not matched to a gene; V was cut back by 1 base and J by 6 bases. DNA for the CDR3: TGTGCCAGCAGCTTGCACAGGGGGCCCGGGGAGCTGTTTTTT. It encodes CASSLHRGPGELFF.

The chain combines TRBV7-7 with TRBJ2-1; D gene ambiguous. V was shortened by 2 bases and J by 0 bases, with 11 bases between the two germline ends. The CDR3 is 16 residues long. Germline V gene lookup returns CDR1 SSHAT and CDR2 FNYEAQ (reference sequence). The chain's CDR3 is CASSLSGPSSYNEQFF. The CDR3 coding sequence is TGTGCCAGCAGCTTAAGTGGACCTAGCTCCTACAATGAGCAGTTCTTC. Looking up the rest from reference TRBV7-7 and TRBJ2-1 gives the full variable domain: GAGVSQSPRYKVTKRGQDVTLRCDPISSHATLYWYQQALGQGPEFLTYFNYEAQPDKSGLPSDRFSAERPEGSISTLTIQRTEQRDSAMYRCASSLSGPSSYNEQFFGPGTRLTVL.